This TCR beta chain was captured in a study of T cell repertoires in cytomegalovirus infection. Study-level background: Matching HLA type and CMV infection were both indicated by public TCR beta signatures.

The CDR3 consists of 14 residues. Deletions cut 0 bases from V and 7 bases from J, with 11 bases between. The germline gives CDR1 SGHDT, CDR2 YYEEEE. MiXCR was run by TCRdb on the reads, yielding one entry per CDR3 protein. Of approximately 500,000 distinct CDR3 sequences in the sample, 15% to 20% were seen once. This clonotype was picked up a small number of times. The chain joins TRBV5-6 to TRBJ1-5; D not resolved. The sequencing input was CD8+ T cells from PBMCs. This clonotype originated in a human donor in good health (CMV status not recorded). Some clones in this sample may be carry-over from other donors' samples. The CDR3 protein is CASSLGIGVQPQHF. The DNA for the CDR3 is TGTGCCAGCAGCTTGGGGATAGGAGTCCAGCCCCAGCATTTT. Together with reference TRBV5-6 and TRBJ1-5, the CDR3 gives the full variable domain: DAGVTQSPTHLIKTRGQQVTLRCSPKSGHDTVSWYQQALGQGPQFIFQYYEEEERQRGNFPDRFSGHQFPNYSSELNVNALLLGDSALYLCASSLGIGVQPQHFGDGTRLSIL.